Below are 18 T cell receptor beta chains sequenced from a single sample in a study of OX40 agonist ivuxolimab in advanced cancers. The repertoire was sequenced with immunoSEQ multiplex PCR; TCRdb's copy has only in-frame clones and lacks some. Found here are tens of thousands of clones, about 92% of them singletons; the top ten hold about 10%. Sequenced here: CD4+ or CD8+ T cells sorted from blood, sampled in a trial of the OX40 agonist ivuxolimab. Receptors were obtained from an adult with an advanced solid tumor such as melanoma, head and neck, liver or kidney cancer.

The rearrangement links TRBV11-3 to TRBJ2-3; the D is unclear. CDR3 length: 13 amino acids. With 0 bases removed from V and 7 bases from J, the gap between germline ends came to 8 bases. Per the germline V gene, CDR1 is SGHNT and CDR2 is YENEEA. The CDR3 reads CASSLDPLNTQYF. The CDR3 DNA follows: TGTGCCAGCAGCTTAGACCCTCTGAATACGCAGTATTTT.

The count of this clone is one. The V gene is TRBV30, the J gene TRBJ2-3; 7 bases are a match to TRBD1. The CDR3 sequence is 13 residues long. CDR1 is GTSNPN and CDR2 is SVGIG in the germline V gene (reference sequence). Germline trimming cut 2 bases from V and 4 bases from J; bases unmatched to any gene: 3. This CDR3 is CAWSNRGADTQYF. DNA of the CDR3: TGTGCCTGGAGTAACAGGGGAGCAGATACGCAGTATTTT. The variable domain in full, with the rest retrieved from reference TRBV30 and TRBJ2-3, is SQTIHQWPATLVQPVGSPLSLECTVEGTSNPNLYWYRQAAGRGLQLLFYSVGIGQISSEVPQNLSASRPQDRQFILSSKKLLLSDSGFYLCAWSNRGADTQYFGPGTRLTVL.

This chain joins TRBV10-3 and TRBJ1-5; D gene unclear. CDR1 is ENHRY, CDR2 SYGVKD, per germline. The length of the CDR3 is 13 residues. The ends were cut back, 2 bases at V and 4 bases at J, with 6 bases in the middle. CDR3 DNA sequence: TGTGCCATCAGTGAGGCGGAGAATCAGCCCCAGCATTTT. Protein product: CAISEAENQPQHF.

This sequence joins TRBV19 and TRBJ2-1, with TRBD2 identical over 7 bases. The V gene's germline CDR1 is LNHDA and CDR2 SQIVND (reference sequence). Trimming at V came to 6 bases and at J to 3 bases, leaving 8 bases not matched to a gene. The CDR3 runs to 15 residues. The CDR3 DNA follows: TGTGCCAGTAGGATGCTAGCGGATTACTACAATGAGCAGTTCTTC. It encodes CASRMLADYYNEQFF. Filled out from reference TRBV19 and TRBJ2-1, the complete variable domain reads DGGITQSPKYLFRKEGQNVTLSCEQNLNHDAMYWYRQDPGQGLRLIYYSQIVNDFQKGDIAEGYSVSREKKESFPLTVTSAQKNPTAFYLCASRMLADYYNEQFFGPGTRLTVL.

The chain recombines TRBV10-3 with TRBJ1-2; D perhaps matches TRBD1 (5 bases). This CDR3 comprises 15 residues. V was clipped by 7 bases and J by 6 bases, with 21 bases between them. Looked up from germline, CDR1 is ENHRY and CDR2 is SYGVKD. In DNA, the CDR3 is TGTGCCATCAATCGGGGGGAGTCATCCCGGAATGGCTACACCTTC. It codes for CAINRGESSRNGYTF.

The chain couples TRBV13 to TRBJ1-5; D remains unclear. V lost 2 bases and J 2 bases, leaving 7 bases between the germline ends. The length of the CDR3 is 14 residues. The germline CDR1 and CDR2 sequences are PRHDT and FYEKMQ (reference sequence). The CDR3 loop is CASSLYGRNQPQHF. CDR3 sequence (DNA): TGTGCCAGCAGCTTATATGGGCGCAATCAGCCCCAGCATTTT.

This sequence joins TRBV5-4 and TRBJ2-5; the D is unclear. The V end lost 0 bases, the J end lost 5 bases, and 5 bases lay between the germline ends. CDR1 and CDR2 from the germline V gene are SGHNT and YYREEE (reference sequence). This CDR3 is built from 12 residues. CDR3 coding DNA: TGTGCCAGCAGCTTGGGAATTGAGACCCAGTACTTC. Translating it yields CASSLGIETQYF.

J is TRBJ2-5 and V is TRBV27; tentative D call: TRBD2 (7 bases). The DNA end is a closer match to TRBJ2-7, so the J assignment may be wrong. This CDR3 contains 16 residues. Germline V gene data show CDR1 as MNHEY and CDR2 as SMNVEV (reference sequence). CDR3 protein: CASSPRRWEGVYEQYF. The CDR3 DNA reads TGTGCCAGCAGTCCCCGCCGTTGGGAGGGGGTCTACGAGCAGTACTTC.

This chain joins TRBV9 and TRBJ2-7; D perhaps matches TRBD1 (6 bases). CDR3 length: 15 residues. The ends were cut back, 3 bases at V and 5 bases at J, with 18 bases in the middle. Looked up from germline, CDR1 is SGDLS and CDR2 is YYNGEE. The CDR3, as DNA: TGTGCCAGCAGCGGGCCGGGACAAGGGGTCCACGAGCAGTACTTC. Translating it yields CASSGPGQGVHEQYF.

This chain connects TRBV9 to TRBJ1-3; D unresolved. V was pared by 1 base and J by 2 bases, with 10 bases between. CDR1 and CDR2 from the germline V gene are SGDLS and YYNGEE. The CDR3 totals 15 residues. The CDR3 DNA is TGTGCCAGCAGCGTATACGCAGGCCCTGGAAACACCATATATTTT. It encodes CASSVYAGPGNTIYF.

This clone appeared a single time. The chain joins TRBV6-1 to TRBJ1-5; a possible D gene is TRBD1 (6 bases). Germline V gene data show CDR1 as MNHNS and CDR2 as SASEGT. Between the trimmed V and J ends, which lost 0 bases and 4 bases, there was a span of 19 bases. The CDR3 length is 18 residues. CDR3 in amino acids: CASSEAGWSRGINQPQHF. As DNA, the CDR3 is TGTGCCAGCAGTGAAGCAGGGTGGAGCAGGGGAATAAATCAGCCCCAGCATTTT.

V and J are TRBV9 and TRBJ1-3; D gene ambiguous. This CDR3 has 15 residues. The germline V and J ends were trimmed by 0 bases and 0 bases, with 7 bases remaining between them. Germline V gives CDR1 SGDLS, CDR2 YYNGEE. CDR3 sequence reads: CASSVEGSSGNTIYF. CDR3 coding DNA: TGTGCCAGCAGCGTAGAGGGCTCCTCTGGAAACACCATATATTTT.

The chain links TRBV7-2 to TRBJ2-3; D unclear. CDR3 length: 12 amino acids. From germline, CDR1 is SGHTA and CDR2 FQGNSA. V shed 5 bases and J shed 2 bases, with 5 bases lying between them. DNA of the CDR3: TGTGCCAGCAGCCCATACACAGATACGCAGTATTTT. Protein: CASSPYTDTQYF.

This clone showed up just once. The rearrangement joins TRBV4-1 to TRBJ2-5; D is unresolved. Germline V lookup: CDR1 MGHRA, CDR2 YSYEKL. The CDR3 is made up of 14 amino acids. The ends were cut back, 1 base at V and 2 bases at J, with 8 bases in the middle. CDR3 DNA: TGCGCCAGCAGCCAAGGTCCCTCGCAAGAGACCCAGTACTTC. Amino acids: CASSQGPSQETQYF.

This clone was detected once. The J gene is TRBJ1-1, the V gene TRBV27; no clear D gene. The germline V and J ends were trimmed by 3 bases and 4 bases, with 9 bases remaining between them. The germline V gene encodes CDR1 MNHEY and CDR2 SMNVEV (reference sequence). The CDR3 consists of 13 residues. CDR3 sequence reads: CASSFGEGTEAFF. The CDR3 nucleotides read TGTGCCAGCAGTTTTGGGGAGGGCACTGAAGCTTTCTTT.

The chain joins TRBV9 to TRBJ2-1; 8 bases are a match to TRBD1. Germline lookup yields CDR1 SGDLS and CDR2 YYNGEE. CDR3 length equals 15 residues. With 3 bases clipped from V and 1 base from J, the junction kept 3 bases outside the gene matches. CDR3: CASSARQGSYNEQFF. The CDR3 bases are TGTGCCAGCAGCGCTCGACAGGGGTCCTACAATGAGCAGTTCTTC. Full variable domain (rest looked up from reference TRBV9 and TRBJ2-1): DSGVTQTPKHLITATGQRVTLRCSPRSGDLSVYWYQQSLDQGLQFLIQYYNGEERAKGNILERFSAQQFPDLHSELNLSSLELGDSALYFCASSARQGSYNEQFFGPGTRLTVL.

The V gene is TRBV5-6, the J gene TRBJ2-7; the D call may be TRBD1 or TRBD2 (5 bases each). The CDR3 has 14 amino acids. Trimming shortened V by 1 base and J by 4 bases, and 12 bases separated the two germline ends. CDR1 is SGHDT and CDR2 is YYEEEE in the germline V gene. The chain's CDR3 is CASSLLLGPYEQYF. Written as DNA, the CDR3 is TGTGCCAGCAGCTTGCTTTTGGGACCTTACGAGCAGTACTTC. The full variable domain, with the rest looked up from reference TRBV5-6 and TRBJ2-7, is DAGVTQSPTHLIKTRGQQVTLRCSPKSGHDTVSWYQQALGQGPQFIFQYYEEEERQRGNFPDRFSGHQFPNYSSELNVNALLLGDSALYLCASSLLLGPYEQYFGPGTRLTVT.

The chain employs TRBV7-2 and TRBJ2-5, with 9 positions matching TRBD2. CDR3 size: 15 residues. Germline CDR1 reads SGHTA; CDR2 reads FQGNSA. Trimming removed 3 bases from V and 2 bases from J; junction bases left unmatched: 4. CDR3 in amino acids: CASSLGGGVQETQYF. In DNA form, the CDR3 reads TGTGCCAGCAGCTTGGGCGGGGGGGTTCAAGAGACCCAGTACTTC.